This entry features one TCR beta chain sequence. Its antigen is unidentified. This sample was taken from a study of cytomegalovirus exposure and HLA in healthy donors. About the study: Most genotyped donors, over 70% of 398, had Caucasian-associated genetic ancestry.

The CDR3 is 13 amino acids. Germline loops: CDR1 SGHDT, CDR2 YYEEEE. V lost 2 bases and J 7 bases, leaving 9 bases between the germline ends. Primers: 60 Vbeta forward and 13 Jbeta reverse. Clones were sequenced by immunoSEQ multiplex PCR, and TCRdb holds only the in-frame ones, with some missing. This sample has fewer than 250,000 clones, with around 83% found just once. Whole-study findings and limits: CMV serostatus was the only immune exposure information that was available.

The clonotype comes from a girl aged 5-17 years in good health and CMV-seronegative. The sequencing sample was made of PBMCs. The chain employs TRBV5-6 and TRBJ2-2, with a weak D call TRBD2 (5 bases). Written as DNA, the CDR3 is TGTGCCAGCAGCTTTGGAGGTAACGGGGAGCTGTTTTTT. This codes for CASSFGGNGELFF. The whole variable domain, filled in from reference TRBV5-6 and TRBJ2-2, reads DAGVTQSPTHLIKTRGQQVTLRCSPKSGHDTVSWYQQALGQGPQFIFQYYEEEERQRGNFPDRFSGHQFPNYSSELNVNALLLGDSALYLCASSFGGNGELFFGEGSRLTVL.